This T cell receptor beta chain was identified during a study of T cell clonality in common variable immunodeficiency. This clone was observed many times. Its antigen is as yet unknown. The read terminates 3 residues ahead of where the CDR3 ends, so the germline J gene completes it. Trimming stripped 2 bases from V and 8 bases from J, with 10 bases between. CDR3 length: 12 amino acids. Germline V lookup: CDR1 DFQATT, CDR2 SNEGSKA (reference sequence). Sequencing input was equivalent genomic DNA from CVID and controls. Here immunoSEQ multiplex PCR was the method, and the copy in TCRdb shows in-frame clones only, minus some. The sample gives around 55,000 clones, none seen only once, and the top ten clones hold about 2%. Study-wide findings and caveats: Patient heterogeneity in the CVID cohort limited correlations between repertoire features and clinical complications. Fewer TCRbeta clones were shared among CVID subjects than controls. Compared with healthy controls, CVID subjects showed increased TCRbeta clonality, mostly in about a third.

The chain employs TRBV20-1 and TRBJ1-5, with D possibly matching TRBD1 (5 bases). The sample taken for sequencing was peripheral blood mononuclear cells. The sequence derives from a person aged 18 to 75 in good health. Partial CDR3 DNA: TGCAGTGCTAGACAGGGTGGGAAGCCC. Translating it yields CSARQGGKP. The full CDR3 protein is CSARQGGKPQHF.